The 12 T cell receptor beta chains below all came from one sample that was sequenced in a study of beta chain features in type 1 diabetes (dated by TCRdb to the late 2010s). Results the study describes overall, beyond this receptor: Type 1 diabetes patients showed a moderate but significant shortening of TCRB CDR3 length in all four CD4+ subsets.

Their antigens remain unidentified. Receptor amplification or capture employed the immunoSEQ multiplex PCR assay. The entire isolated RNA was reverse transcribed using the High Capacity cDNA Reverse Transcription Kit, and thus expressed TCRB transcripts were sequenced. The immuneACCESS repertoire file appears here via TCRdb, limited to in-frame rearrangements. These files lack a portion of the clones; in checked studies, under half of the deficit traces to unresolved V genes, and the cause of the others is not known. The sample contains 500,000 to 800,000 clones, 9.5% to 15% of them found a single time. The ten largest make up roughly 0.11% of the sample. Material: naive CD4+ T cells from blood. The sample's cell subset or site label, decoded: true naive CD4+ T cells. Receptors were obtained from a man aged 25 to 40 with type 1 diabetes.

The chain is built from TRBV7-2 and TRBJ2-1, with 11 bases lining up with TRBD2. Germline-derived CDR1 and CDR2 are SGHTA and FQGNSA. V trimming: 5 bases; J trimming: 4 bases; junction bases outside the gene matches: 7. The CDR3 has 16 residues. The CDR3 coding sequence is TGTGCCAGCAGCCGTCCGGGACTAGCGGATTACAATGAGCAGTTCTTC. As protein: CASSRPGLADYNEQFF. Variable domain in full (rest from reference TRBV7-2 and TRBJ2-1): GAGVSQSPSNKVTEKGKDVELRCDPISGHTALYWYRQSLGQGLEFLIYFQGNSAPDKSGLPSDRFSAERTGGSVSTLTIQRTQQEDSAVYLCASSRPGLADYNEQFFGPGTRLTVL.

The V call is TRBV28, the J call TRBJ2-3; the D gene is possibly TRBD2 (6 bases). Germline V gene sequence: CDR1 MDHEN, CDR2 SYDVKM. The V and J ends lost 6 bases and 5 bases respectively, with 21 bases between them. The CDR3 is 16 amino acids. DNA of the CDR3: TGTGCCAGCAGCTTAAATCAGGCGGGGTACGGAGATACGCAGTATTTT. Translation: CASSLNQAGYGDTQYF. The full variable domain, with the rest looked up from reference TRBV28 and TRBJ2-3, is DVKVTQSSRYLVKRTGEKVFLECVQDMDHENMFWYRQDPGLGLRLIYFSYDVKMKEKGDIPEGYSVSREKKERFSLILESASTNQTSMYLCASSLNQAGYGDTQYFGPGTRLTVL.

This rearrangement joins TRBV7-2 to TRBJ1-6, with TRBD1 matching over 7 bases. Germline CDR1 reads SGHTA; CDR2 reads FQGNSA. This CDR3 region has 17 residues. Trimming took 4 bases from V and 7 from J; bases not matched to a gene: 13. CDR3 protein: CASSSHLEGAVNSPLHF. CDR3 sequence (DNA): TGTGCCAGCAGCTCCCATTTGGAGGGGGCCGTAAATTCACCCCTCCACTTT.

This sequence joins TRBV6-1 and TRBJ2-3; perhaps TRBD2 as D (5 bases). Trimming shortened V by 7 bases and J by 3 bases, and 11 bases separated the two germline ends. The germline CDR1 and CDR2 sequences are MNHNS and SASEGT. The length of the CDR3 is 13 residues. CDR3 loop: CASTDPGTDTQYF. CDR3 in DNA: TGTGCCAGCACCGACCCGGGGACAGATACGCAGTATTTT.

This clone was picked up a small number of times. This CDR3 reads CASSLGAAQETQYF. The DNA for the CDR3 is TGTGCCAGCAGCTTAGGAGCAGCCCAAGAGACCCAGTACTTC. The chain recombines TRBV11-3 with TRBJ2-5; D not certain. Germline V gene sequence: CDR1 SGHNT, CDR2 YENEEA. V was trimmed by 1 base and J by 1 base, leaving 7 bases between them. The CDR3 consists of 14 residues.

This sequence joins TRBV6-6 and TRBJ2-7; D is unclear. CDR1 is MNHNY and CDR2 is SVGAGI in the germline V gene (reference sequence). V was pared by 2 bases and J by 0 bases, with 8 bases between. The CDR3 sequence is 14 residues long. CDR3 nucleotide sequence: TGTGCCAGCAGTTACCGGGCCAACTCCTACGAGCAGTACTTC. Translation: CASSYRANSYEQYF.

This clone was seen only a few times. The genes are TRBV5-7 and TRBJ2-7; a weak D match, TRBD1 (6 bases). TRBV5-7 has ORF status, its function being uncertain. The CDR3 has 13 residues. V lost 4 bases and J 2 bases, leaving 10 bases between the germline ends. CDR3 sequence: CASSPRTAYEQYF. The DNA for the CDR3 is TGTGCCAGCAGCCCCAGGACAGCCTACGAGCAGTACTTC.

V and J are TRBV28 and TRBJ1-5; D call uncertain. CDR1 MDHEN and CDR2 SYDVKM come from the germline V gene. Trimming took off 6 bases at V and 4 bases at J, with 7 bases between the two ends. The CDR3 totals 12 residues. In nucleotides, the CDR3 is TGTGCCAGCAGGGACCTTAATCAGCCCCAGCATTTT. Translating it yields CASRDLNQPQHF.

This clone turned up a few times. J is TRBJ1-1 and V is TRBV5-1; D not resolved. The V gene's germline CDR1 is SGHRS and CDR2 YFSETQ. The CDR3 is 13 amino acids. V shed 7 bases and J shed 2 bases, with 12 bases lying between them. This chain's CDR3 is CASFGPLNTEAFF. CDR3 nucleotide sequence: TGCGCCAGCTTCGGACCGTTAAACACTGAAGCTTTCTTT. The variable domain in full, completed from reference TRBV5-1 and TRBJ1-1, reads KAGVTQTPRYLIKTRGQQVTLSCSPISGHRSVSWYQQTPGQGLQFLFEYFSETQRNKGNFPGRFSGRQFSNSRSEMNVSTLELGDSALYLCASFGPLNTEAFFGQGTRLTVV.

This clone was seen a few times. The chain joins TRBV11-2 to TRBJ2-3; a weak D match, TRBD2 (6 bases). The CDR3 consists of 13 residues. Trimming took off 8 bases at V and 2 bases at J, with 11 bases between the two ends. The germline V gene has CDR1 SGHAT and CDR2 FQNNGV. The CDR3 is CASGGTLTDTQYF. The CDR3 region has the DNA TGTGCCAGCGGGGGGACTCTCACAGATACGCAGTATTTT.

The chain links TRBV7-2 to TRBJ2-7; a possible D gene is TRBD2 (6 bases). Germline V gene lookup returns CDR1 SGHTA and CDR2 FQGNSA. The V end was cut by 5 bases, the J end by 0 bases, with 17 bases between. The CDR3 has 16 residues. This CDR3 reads CASSPSGGVSSYEQYF. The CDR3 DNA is TGTGCCAGCAGCCCCTCCGGCGGGGTGAGCTCCTACGAGCAGTACTTC. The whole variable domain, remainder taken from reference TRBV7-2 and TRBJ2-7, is GAGVSQSPSNKVTEKGKDVELRCDPISGHTALYWYRQSLGQGLEFLIYFQGNSAPDKSGLPSDRFSAERTGGSVSTLTIQRTQQEDSAVYLCASSPSGGVSSYEQYFGPGTRLTVT.

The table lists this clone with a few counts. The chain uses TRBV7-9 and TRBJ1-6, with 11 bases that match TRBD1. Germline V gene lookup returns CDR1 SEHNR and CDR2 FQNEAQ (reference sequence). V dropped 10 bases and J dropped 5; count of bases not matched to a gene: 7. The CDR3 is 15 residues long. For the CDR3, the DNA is TGTGCCACCGAAGGACAGGGGGCGGATAATTCACCCCTCCACTTT. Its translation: CATEGQGADNSPLHF. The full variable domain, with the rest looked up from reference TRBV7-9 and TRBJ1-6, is DTGVSQNPRHKITKRGQNVTFRCDPISEHNRLYWYRQTLGQGPEFLTYFQNEAQLEKSRLLSDRFSAERPKGSFSTLEIQRTEQGDSAMYLCATEGQGADNSPLHFGNGTRLTVT.